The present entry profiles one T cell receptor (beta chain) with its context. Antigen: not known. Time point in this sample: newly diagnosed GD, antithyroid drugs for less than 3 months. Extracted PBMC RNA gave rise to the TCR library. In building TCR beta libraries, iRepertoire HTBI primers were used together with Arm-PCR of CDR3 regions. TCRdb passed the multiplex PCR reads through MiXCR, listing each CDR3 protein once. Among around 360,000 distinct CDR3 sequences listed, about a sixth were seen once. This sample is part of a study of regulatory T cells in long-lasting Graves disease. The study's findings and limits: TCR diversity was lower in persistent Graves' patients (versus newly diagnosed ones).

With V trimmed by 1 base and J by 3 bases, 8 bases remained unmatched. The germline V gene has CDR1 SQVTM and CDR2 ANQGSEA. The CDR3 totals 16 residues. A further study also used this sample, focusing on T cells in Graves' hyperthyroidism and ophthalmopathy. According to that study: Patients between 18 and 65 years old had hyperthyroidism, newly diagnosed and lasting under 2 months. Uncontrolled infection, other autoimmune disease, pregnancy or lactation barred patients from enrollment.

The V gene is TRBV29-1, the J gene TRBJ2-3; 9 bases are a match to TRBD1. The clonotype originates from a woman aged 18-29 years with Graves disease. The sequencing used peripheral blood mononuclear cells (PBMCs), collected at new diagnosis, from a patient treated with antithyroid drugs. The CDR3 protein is CSVEGVGTGLTDTQYF. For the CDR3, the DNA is TGCAGCGTTGAAGGGGTGGGGACAGGGCTAACAGATACGCAGTATTTT.